This TCR beta chain stems from a study of blood T cell repertoires in COVID-19. Deletions cut 1 base from V and 1 base from J, with 8 bases between. The CDR3 is 15 amino acids. Germline values: CDR1 SGHRS, CDR2 YFSETQ. Only in-frame clones appear in the TCRdb table, and some are missing; sequencing was by immunoSEQ multiplex PCR. The table has just over 150,000 clones, 80% to 90% seen once. V is TRBV5-1 and J is TRBJ1-4, with D tentatively TRBD1 (5 bases). This sequence was found in a woman aged 45-60 years with acute or convalescent COVID-19. The sequenced material came from peripheral blood. As DNA, the CDR3 is TGCGCCAGCAGCTTGTACGGGGGAACTAATGAAAAACTGTTTTTT. It is translated as CASSLYGGTNEKLFF.